These 10 T cell receptor beta chains were all obtained from the same sample, sequenced in a study of identical twins. MiXCR, run by TCRdb on the 5' RACE reads, gives a single entry per CDR3 protein. The profile shows approximately 500,000 distinct CDR3 sequences, nearly 15% of them singletons. These data were also filed under a second study, of yellow fever vaccine responses in identical twins.

The sample was CD4+ T cells sorted from blood. The receptors were gathered from a woman aged 18-35 years in good health.

CDR3 region: CASSAYPNSNQPQHF. The CDR3 DNA is TGTGCCAGCAGTGCGTATCCGAATAGCAATCAGCCCCAGCATTTT. This rearrangement joins TRBV28 to TRBJ1-5; no clear D. The CDR3 is 15 amino acids. Germline V gene data show CDR1 as MDHEN and CDR2 as SYDVKM. V was pared by 5 bases and J by 0 bases, with 11 bases between.

This clonotype has just a few counts. The chain carries TRBV20-1 and TRBJ2-5; perhaps TRBD1 as D (6 bases). Deletions cut 4 bases from V and 4 bases from J, with 19 bases between. Germline CDR1 and CDR2: DFQATT and SNEGSKA (reference sequence). The CDR3 is 15 residues long. The CDR3 DNA sequence: TGCAGTGCTACACGCGACAGGTCAGGAGGAGAGACCCAGTACTTC. This encodes CSATRDRSGGETQYF.

This clonotype showed up many times. The chain couples TRBV18 to TRBJ1-5, with unresolved D. The CDR3 runs to 15 residues. V was shortened by 2 bases and J by 0 bases, with 8 bases between the two germline ends. Germline CDR1 reads KGHSH; CDR2 reads LQKENI. CDR3 in amino acids: CASSPDKISNQPQHF. The CDR3 nucleotides read TGTGCCAGCTCACCAGACAAAATTAGCAATCAGCCCCAGCATTTT.

In DNA form, the CDR3 reads TGCAGTGCTCACCCCTCAAAAACTAGCGGCAAACCACAAGAGACCCAGTACTTC. This gives the protein CSAHPSKTSGKPQETQYF. V gene TRBV20-1 combines with J gene TRBJ2-5, with TRBD2 matching 8 bases. Trimming cost V 5 bases and J 2 bases; bases outside gene matches: 19. The length of the CDR3 is 18 residues. The germline CDR1 and CDR2 sequences are DFQATT and SNEGSKA (reference sequence).

The chain is built from TRBV24-1 and TRBJ1-1; TRBD1 agrees at 7 bases. Germline CDR1 reads KGHDR; CDR2 reads SFDVKD. Trimming took 6 bases from V and 3 from J; bases not matched to a gene: 15. The CDR3 spans 17 residues. The CDR3, as DNA: TGTGCCACCAGTCCCCGCCCTGGGACAGAAAGGGACACTGAAGCTTTCTTT. Translated: CATSPRPGTERDTEAFF.

V is TRBV10-3 and J is TRBJ1-2; a weak D match, TRBD1 (5 bases). V lost 0 bases and J lost 8, with 16 bases in between. Germline V gene sequence: CDR1 ENHRY, CDR2 SYGVKD. The CDR3 length is 15 residues. This CDR3 reads CAISESGLREWGYTF. DNA of the CDR3: TGTGCCATCAGTGAGTCAGGGCTCAGGGAATGGGGCTACACCTTC.

The gene calls are TRBV19 and TRBJ2-7; maybe TRBD1 (6 bases). Germline V lookup: CDR1 LNHDA, CDR2 SQIVND (reference sequence). CDR3 length equals 15 residues. Trimming removed 5 bases from V and 5 bases from J, with 19 bases in between. The CDR3 spells CASSSGGTGSNEQYV. In nucleotides, the CDR3 is TGTGCCAGTAGTTCAGGTGGAACAGGGAGTAACGAGCAGTACGTC.

This clonotype showed up just a few times. The genes are TRBV4-1 and TRBJ1-1, with 12 bases aligning to TRBD1. The V gene end was trimmed by 3 bases and the J gene end by 0 bases; junction bases not matched to a gene: 5. The CDR3 contains 17 residues. The germline V gene encodes CDR1 MGHRA and CDR2 YSYEKL. The CDR3 loop reads CASSQVGQGALNTEAFF. CDR3 DNA sequence: TGCGCCAGCAGCCAGGTGGGACAGGGGGCCTTGAACACTGAAGCTTTCTTT.

This rearrangement joins TRBV6-2 or TRBV6-3 to TRBJ1-1, with D unclear. V dropped 0 bases and J dropped 7 bases, with 9 bases sitting between them. This CDR3 has 13 amino acids. Germline V gives CDR1 MNHEY, CDR2 SVGEGT. The CDR3 region has the DNA TGTGCCAGCAGTTACTCGACGGTCAGTGAAGCTTTCTTT. This gives the protein CASSYSTVSEAFF.

The chain joins TRBV29-1 to TRBJ2-1, with 9 positions matching TRBD2. The J segment lost 5 bases and the V segment lost 4 bases, leaving 9 bases of the junction unmatched. The V gene's germline CDR1 is SQVTM and CDR2 ANQGSEA. The CDR3 loop spans 15 amino acids. The CDR3 DNA is TGCAGCGTTGCCCTCAGACTAGCGGAAAACAATGAGCAGTTCTTC. It codes for CSVALRLAENNEQFF.